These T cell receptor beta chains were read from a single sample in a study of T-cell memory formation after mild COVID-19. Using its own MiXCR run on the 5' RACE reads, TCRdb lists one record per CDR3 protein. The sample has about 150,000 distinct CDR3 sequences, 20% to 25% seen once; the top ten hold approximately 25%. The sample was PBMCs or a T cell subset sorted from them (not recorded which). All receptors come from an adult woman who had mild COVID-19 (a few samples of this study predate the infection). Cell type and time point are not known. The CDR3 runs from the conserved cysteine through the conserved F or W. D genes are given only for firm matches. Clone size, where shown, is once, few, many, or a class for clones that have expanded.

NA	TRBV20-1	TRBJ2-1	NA	CSARDLPTSSYNEQFF	TGCAGTGCTAGAGATTTACCGACGAGCTCCTACAATGAGCAGTTCTTC
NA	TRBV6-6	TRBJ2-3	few	CASSYSTWTDTQYF	TGTGCCAGCAGTTACTCTACCTGGACAGATACGCAGTATTTT
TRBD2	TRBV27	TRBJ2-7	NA	CASSPILAGEVYEQYF	TGTGCCAGCAGTCCGATTTTAGCGGGAGAGGTCTACGAGCAGTACTTC
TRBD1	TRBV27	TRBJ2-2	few	CASSLRTGGPSGELFF	TGTGCCAGCAGTTTAAGGACAGGGGGCCCGTCCGGGGAGCTGTTTTTT
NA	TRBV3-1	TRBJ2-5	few	CASSQDTISGQETQYF	TGTGCCAGCAGCCAAGATACAATCAGCGGCCAAGAGACCCAGTACTTC
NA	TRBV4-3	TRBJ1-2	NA	CASSQDRLGLEGYTF	TGCGCCAGCAGCCAAGACCGTCTCGGGTTAGAGGGCTACACCTTC
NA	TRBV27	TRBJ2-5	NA	CASCSLGDQETQYF	TGTGCCAGCTGTAGTTTGGGGGACCAAGAGACCCAGTACTTC
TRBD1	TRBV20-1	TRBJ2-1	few	CSAAPGQGVGFGNEQFF	TGCAGTGCTGCTCCGGGACAGGGTGTTGGTTTTGGAAATGAGCAGTTCTTC
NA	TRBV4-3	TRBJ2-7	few	CASSQAAGSGEQYF	TGCGCCAGCAGCCAAGCGGCGGGGTCTGGGGAGCAGTACTTC
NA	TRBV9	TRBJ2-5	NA	CASSPTSTVQETQYF	TGTGCCAGCAGCCCCACGTCGACGGTCCAAGAGACCCAGTACTTC
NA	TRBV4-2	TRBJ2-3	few	CASSQWTESTDTQYF	TGTGCCAGCAGCCAATGGACGGAAAGCACAGATACGCAGTATTTT
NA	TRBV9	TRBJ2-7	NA	CASSVGGTPYEQYF	TGTGCCAGCAGCGTAGGAGGTACCCCCTACGAGCAGTACTTC
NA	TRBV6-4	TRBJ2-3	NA	CASSAGQDLKPTDTQYF	TGTGCCAGCAGTGCTGGCCAGGACCTCAAACCGACAGATACGCAGTATTTT
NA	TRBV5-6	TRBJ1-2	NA	CASSFGSEPALYGYTF	TGTGCCAGCAGCTTCGGGTCGGAGCCTGCACTCTATGGCTACACCTTC
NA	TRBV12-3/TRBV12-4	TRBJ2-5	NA	CASSPVAPETQYF	TGTGCCAGCAGTCCGGTAGCTCCAGAGACCCAGTACTTC
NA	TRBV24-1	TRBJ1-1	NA	CDTSDMFTGRGAFF	TGTGACACCAGTGATATGTTCACAGGGAGAGGGGCTTTCTTT
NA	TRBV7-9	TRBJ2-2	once	CASRRPVAGLNTGELFF	TGTGCCAGCAGAAGACCGGTCGCAGGACTGAACACCGGGGAGCTGTTTTTT
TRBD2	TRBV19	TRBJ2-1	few	CASSIFSGGPLLDEQFF	TGTGCCAGTAGTATATTTAGCGGGGGGCCCTTGTTAGATGAGCAGTTCTTC
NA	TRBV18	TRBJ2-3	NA	CASSPPLTDTQYF	TGTGCCAGCTCACCTCCCCTCACAGATACGCAGTATTTT
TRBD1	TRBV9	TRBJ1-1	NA	CASSEGDRVGTEAFF	TGTGCCAGCAGCGAGGGTGACAGGGTGGGCACTGAAGCTTTCTTT
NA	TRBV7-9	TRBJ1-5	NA	CASSSSTGPPDQPQHF	TGTGCCAGCAGCTCCAGCACAGGACCCCCGGATCAGCCCCAGCATTTT
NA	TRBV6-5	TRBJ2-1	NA	CASSVTLGEQFF	TGTGCCAGCAGTGTAACTTTAGGGGAGCAGTTCTTC
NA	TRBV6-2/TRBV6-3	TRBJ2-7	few	CASRRTYEQYF	TGTGCCAGCAGACGGACTTACGAGCAGTACTTC
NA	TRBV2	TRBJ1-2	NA	CASRGPGEAYGYTF	TGTGCCAGCAGAGGACCGGGGGAGGCCTATGGCTACACCTTC